This TCR beta chain was sequenced for a study of T-cell reconstitution after alpha-beta-depleted transplantation in children (dated by TCRdb to about 2016). Regarding the study in general: Using TCR repertoire profiling, the study quantitatively followed how T-cell immune reconstitution unfolded in children after TCRalphabeta/CD19-depleted allogeneic hematopoietic cell transplantation.

Here is what the overall study found, with its caveats: The frequencies of hyperexpanded clones fell over the following months, and after one year, T-cell counts and TCRbeta diversity were mostly attributed to newly produced T cells. The apparently early recovery of alphabetaT-cell counts about two months after transplant reportedly depended on only several hundred rapidly expanded clones that came from non-depleted graft cells. The high TCRbeta diversity at day 60 in some patients was ascribed to recipient T cells and intrathymic progenitors that had survived conditioning.

CDR1 and CDR2 (MRHNA, SNTAGT) derive from the germline V gene. V drops 0 bases and J drops 0 bases, leaving 15 bases in between. The CDR3 sequence holds 18 residues, the cysteine and phenylalanine included. Here the CDR3 DNA is all that survives: 54 bases in frame from base 1. The sample's treatment or condition label is to be understood as: allogeneic hematopoietic cell transplantation with graft depleted of TCRalphabeta T cells and CD19 B cells. The children who served as transplant recipients had been given grafts of TCRalphabeta/CD19-depleted allogeneic hematopoietic cells. Libraries came from PCR. The data were produced on an Illumina HiSeq 2500. TCR library preparation used molecular barcoding, with unique molecular identifiers applied to normalize quantification of the TCRbeta repertoire. TCRdb itself trimmed the public reads at Q25 with fastp, ran MiXCR and retained productive beta chains. Rows merge per CDR3 protein into single entries with the most common DNA and genes. This sample has about 240,000 distinct CDR3 sequences in its table, and about 25% of those were observed once. Together, the top ten hold about 2.5% of the sample.

This clonotype has just a few counts. Its antigen remains undetermined. Per-nucleotide qualities are absent, and no much larger clonotype sits a single base away. Recombination linked TRBV6-4 to TRBJ2-1; the D gene remains uncertain. The receptor's source is a girl aged 2 to 10 with Fanconi anemia, due to receive a stem cell transplant. The source material was PBMCs, sampled before TCRalphabeta/CD19-depleted stem cell transplant. The CDR3 loop reads CASSDSPLRRSSYNEQFF. The DNA reads as follows: TGTGCCAGCAGTGACTCGCCCCTCCGGAGAAGCTCCTACAATGAGCAGTTCTTC.